This TCR beta chain is drawn from a study of blood T cells in healthy people across ages. Study results and caveats: Getting older went along with TCR beta diversity per million T cells dropping roughly linearly. Lack of knowledge of donor CMV status possibly confounded expanded clonotype changes.

Turning to this clonotype: The antigen is not known.

For the second PCR, which ran for roughly 7 to 11 cycles, a sample-barcoded 5' primer and a J-beta primer mix were used. All cDNA molecules were each tagged by a template-switch adaptor with 12 random nucleotides. TCRdb ran MiXCR on the 5' RACE reads and lists one entry per CDR3 protein. The data contain about 1.4 million distinct CDR3 sequences, approximately 63% of them singletons. This clonotype was sampled from a man aged 18 to 30 in good health. What was sequenced was blood.

CDR3 amino acids: CASSWTGRYEQYF. CDR3 bases: TGTGCCAGCAGCTGGACAGGGAGATACGAGCAGTACTTC. V gene TRBV14 combines with J gene TRBJ2-7, with 8 bases lining up with TRBD1. J was trimmed by 4 bases and V by 5 bases; bases with no gene match: 4. The CDR3 runs to 13 residues. Germline loops: CDR1 SGHDN, CDR2 FVKESK.